This T cell receptor beta chain was identified in a study of molecular identifiers for immune sequencing clone quantification (dated by TCRdb to between 2018 and 2020). Study-level background: For a replicate experiment, RNA from around 20,000 or 100,000 naive CD8 T cells was divided into five aliquots, of which four were sequenced. The study was a methods study using CD8 T cells to benchmark molecular-identifier clustering-based TCR repertoire sequencing (MIDCIRS) and TCR RNA copy counting.

The CDR3 runs 11 residues from the cysteine to the phenylalanine. Of all the DNA, just the CDR3 is kept, 33 bases in frame from base 1. The CDR1 and CDR2 encoded by the germline V gene are SGHDN and FVKESK. V loses 6 bases of germline sequence and J loses 8 bases, and the interval between the two ends is 7 bases. The receptor library was made with PCR. The instrument was an Illumina MiSeq. The Qiagen AllPrep DNA/RNA kit was used to purify total RNA. Before any analysis, reads coming from multiple sequencing runs of the same library were combined into one pool. On the authors' methods: Only reads with exact TCR constant sequence were kept, trimmed to 150 nt, and grouped by their 12-nt molecular barcodes. Within each barcode group, reads were sub-clustered at a 15% Levenshtein threshold, and quality-weighted consensus sequences were built per RNA molecule. Non-functional sequences were discarded, and so were lower-count sequences lying one edit away from another sequence. On the basis of fitting two negative binomial distributions, barcode sub-clusters with fewer than 20% of the maximum read count were discarded. TCRdb trimmed the raw reads at Q25, called clones with MiXCR and kept productive beta chains. Rows matching on CDR3 protein sequence are summarized as one entry with the most common DNA and genes. The V and J calls reflect TCRdb's pipeline rather than the authors' work. For this sample the table gives some 41,000 distinct CDR3 sequences, of which about 18% were detected only once. The ten largest clones take up roughly 7.1% of the sample.

Naive CD8 T cells, defined as CD8+CD4-CCR7+CD45RA+, were FACS-sorted into RLT Plus buffer on a BD FACSAria II. For a sensitivity comparison, a portion of naive CD8 T cell RNA was divided equally between MIDCIRS and a Smart-seq2-style 5'RACE protocol. Enrichment of CD8 T cells was done with RosetteSep CD8+ T Cell Enrichment Cocktail plus Ficoll-Paque, and ACK red cell lysis came afterward. General study outcomes and caveats: Modeling gave about 3.3 recovered TCR RNA copies per cell versus about 10 by digital PCR, implying roughly 29% capture efficiency. When barcode sub-clustering was left out, chimeric consensus sequences inflated TCR diversity, with chimeras reaching as high as 47%. Clones above 20 RNA copies held over 99% of molecules in CMV-specific effector cells but under 1% in naive cells. Highly expanded clone sizes could be underestimated because identical TCR molecules may share a barcode. Spiked-in Jurkat TCR RNA equivalent to a single cell was reported to be detectable even among over 800,000 naive CD8 T cells.

Remarks on this clonotype: The target of this receptor is not known. Per-nucleotide qualities are absent, and no much larger clonotype sits a single base away.

The origin of this receptor is a human donor in good health. Some libraries in this study had Jurkat cell RNA spiked in. The sequenced sample consisted of naive CD8+ T cells from blood, with Jurkat cell RNA spiked in. The cell subset or site label for this specimen denotes: FACS-sorted CD8+CD4-CCR7+CD45RA+ naive T cells. Rearrangement joined TRBV14 to TRBJ2-2, with an unclear D gene assignment. Here the CDR3 is given as CASRAGGELFF. The bases read TGTGCCAGCAGAGCTGGGGGGGAGCTGTTTTTT.